The subject of this entry is one TCR beta chain. How the authors handled the data: Using reference gene primer amplification, nucleated cell counts were estimated. The protocol was immunoSEQ multiplex PCR, while the TCRdb copy is restricted to in-frame clones and leaves out a portion. The V and J calls and clone size come from that table; D and trimming were worked out from the DNA. The data contain fewer than 500,000 clones, roughly 86% of them singletons. Germline V gene lookup returns CDR1 SQVTM and CDR2 ANQGSEA. Trimming at V came to 8 bases and at J to 3 bases, leaving 11 bases not matched to a gene. The CDR3 consists of 14 residues. The sample comes from a study of blood T cell repertoires in COVID-19. At the level of the study: COVID-19 samples, acute and convalescent, were from the United States, Italy and Spain. PBMCs, B-cell-depleted T cells, or T cells were the source of the cDNA or gDNA that made up the material.

This TCR was recovered from a human donor with acute or convalescent COVID-19. The donor label of this sample is uncertain. The chain combines TRBV29-1 with TRBJ2-3, with TRBD1 matching over 7 bases. Sequencing used peripheral blood. The CDR3, as DNA: TGCAGCCTAGAGACAGGGAAAGGGACAGATACGCAGTATTTT. Protein sequence: CSLETGKGTDTQYF.